The 29 T cell receptor beta chains presented below share a single source sample, sequenced in a study of T cells after yellow fever vaccination. TCRdb re-called the 5' RACE reads with MiXCR, one entry per CDR3 protein. The sample records around 180,000 distinct CDR3 sequences, roughly 6.2% being singletons. This material consisted of CD4+ T cells sorted from PBMCs, taken on the day of the first yellow fever vaccination. These receptors were obtained from a man aged 18 to 29 who received the YFV17D yellow fever vaccine.

The chain employs TRBV9 and TRBJ1-2; D is unresolved. V was clipped by 0 bases and J by 0 bases, with 3 bases between them. Germline CDR1 reads SGDLS; CDR2 reads YYNGEE. The CDR3 runs to 13 residues. The CDR3 is CASSVDANYGYTF. In DNA, the CDR3 is TGTGCCAGCAGCGTAGACGCTAACTATGGCTACACCTTC.

This clonotype was counted many times. This chain joins TRBV11-1 and TRBJ2-5, with TRBD1 as a possible D gene (6 bases). The CDR3 is 14 amino acids. Trimming left V 8 bases short and J 4 bases short, with 17 bases between. The germline CDR1 and CDR2 sequences are SGHAT and FQDESV (reference sequence). The chain's CDR3 is CASGRRDRRETQYF. CDR3 nucleotide sequence: TGTGCCAGCGGCCGTCGCGACAGGCGAGAGACCCAGTACTTC.

The sample holds many counts of this clonotype. The chain employs TRBV20-1 and TRBJ1-1; TRBD1 aligns across 7 bases. The CDR3 is made up of 12 amino acids. Germline CDR1 and CDR2: DFQATT and SNEGSKA (reference sequence). J was trimmed by 10 bases and V by 3 bases; bases with no gene match: 8. The CDR3, as DNA: TGCAGTGCTAGGGGGACAGCCCGGGGAGCTTTCTTT. It yields the protein CSARGTARGAFF.

This clonotype has just a few counts. J is TRBJ1-3 and V is TRBV5-1; perhaps TRBD1 as D (5 bases). Deletions cut 2 bases from V and 4 bases from J, with 13 bases between. Germline V gene sequence: CDR1 SGHRS, CDR2 YFSETQ. The CDR3 spans 15 residues. In DNA form, the CDR3 reads TGCGCCAGCAGCTTAACCCAGGGACCCGGAAACACCATATATTTT. Translating gives CASSLTQGPGNTIYF.

This clonotype was seen more than once but under ten times. This sequence joins TRBV11-2 and TRBJ2-4; D uncertain. Germline V gene data show CDR1 as SGHAT and CDR2 as FQNNGV. The CDR3 sequence is 15 residues long. Trimming removed 5 bases at V and 0 bases at J, with 11 bases between. CDR3 coding DNA: TGTGCCAGCAGCCCCCTGGAACTAGCCAAAAACATTCAGTACTTC. Translated: CASSPLELAKNIQYF.

This clonotype turned up a few times. The chain combines TRBV5-1 with TRBJ2-5; D is ambiguous. The CDR3 is made up of 14 amino acids. Germline CDR1 reads SGHRS; CDR2 reads YFSETQ. The germline V and J ends were trimmed by 0 bases and 1 base, with 7 bases remaining between them. The CDR3 protein is CASSLEITQETQYF. The CDR3 DNA reads TGCGCCAGCAGCTTGGAGATTACCCAAGAGACCCAGTACTTC.

This clonotype has a count of ten or more. The V gene is TRBV14, the J gene TRBJ2-3; no firm D call. CDR1 is SGHDN, CDR2 FVKESK, per germline. This CDR3 has 12 residues. V was clipped by 1 base and J by 8 bases, with 7 bases between them. In nucleotides, the CDR3 is TGTGCCAGCAGCCAAGTTGGAACTACGCAGTATTTT. This encodes CASSQVGTTQYF.

This clonotype was seen ten or more times. V and J are TRBV2 and TRBJ1-2; no definite D call. The CDR3 runs to 14 residues. The V end lost 3 bases, the J end lost 2 bases, and 10 bases lay between the germline ends. CDR1 is SNHLY, CDR2 FYNNEI, per germline. The CDR3 coding sequence is TGTGCCAGCAGTGACCGCGGACCGAACTATGGCTACACCTTC. Translating gives CASSDRGPNYGYTF.

This chain connects TRBV20-1 to TRBJ1-1; TRBD1 might be the D (6 bases). The CDR3 runs 13 residues. The germline gives CDR1 DFQATT, CDR2 SNEGSKA (reference sequence). V was trimmed by 0 bases and J by 7 bases, leaving 12 bases between them. CDR3 sequence (DNA): TGCAGTGCTAGAGATGGGGGGGCAAATGAAGCTTTCTTT. Translation: CSARDGGANEAFF.

This clonotype has ten or more counts. The chain is built from TRBV7-2 and TRBJ2-1, with D perhaps TRBD2 (5 bases). Per germline, CDR1 SGHTA and CDR2 FQGNSA. There are 14 residues in the CDR3. Trimming removed 5 bases from V and 3 bases from J, with 11 bases in between. DNA for the CDR3: TGTGCCAGCAGCAGAACCGGGGACTACAATGAGCAGTTCTTC. Protein sequence: CASSRTGDYNEQFF. Complete variable domain (other parts from reference TRBV7-2 and TRBJ2-1): GAGVSQSPSNKVTEKGKDVELRCDPISGHTALYWYRQSLGQGLEFLIYFQGNSAPDKSGLPSDRFSAERTGGSVSTLTIQRTQQEDSAVYLCASSRTGDYNEQFFGPGTRLTVL.

This clonotype was seen many times. J is TRBJ2-7 and V is TRBV28, with TRBD1 as a possible D gene (5 bases). The CDR3 contains 17 residues. V dropped 4 bases and J dropped 1 base, with 20 bases sitting between them. In germline, CDR1 is MDHEN, CDR2 SYDVKM. The CDR3: CASSSPLGHQSSYEQYV. CDR3 in DNA: TGTGCCAGCAGTTCACCTCTTGGACACCAAAGTTCCTACGAGCAGTACGTC.

This clonotype was recorded a few times. The J gene is TRBJ1-2, the V gene TRBV6-6; D remains unclear. Germline lookup yields CDR1 MNHNY and CDR2 SVGAGI (reference sequence). V lost 7 bases, J lost 7 bases, and 13 bases lay in between. The CDR3 covers 12 residues. CDR3 bases: TGTGCCAGCAACCCCGTGGGTTTTGGCTACACCTTC. Protein sequence: CASNPVGFGYTF.

This clonotype was counted ten times or more. The V gene is TRBV12-3 or TRBV12-4, the J gene TRBJ2-1; D is perhaps TRBD2 (5 bases). With 6 bases removed from V and 0 bases from J, the gap between germline ends came to 18 bases. This CDR3 spans 17 amino acids. The CDR3 is CASSFNPGIGSYNEQFF. CDR3 nucleotide sequence: TGTGCCAGCAGCTTCAATCCGGGAATCGGCTCCTACAATGAGCAGTTCTTC.

This clonotype was seen ten or more times. The chain recombines TRBV4-3 with TRBJ2-5, with 10 bases matching TRBD2. The germline V gene encodes CDR1 LGHNA and CDR2 YSLEER. CDR3 length equals 15 residues. J was trimmed by 2 bases and V by 0 bases; bases with no gene match: 0. CDR3 sequence (DNA): TGCGCCAGCAGCCAAGAACTAGCGGGACAAGAGACCCAGTACTTC. Translated: CASSQELAGQETQYF.

J is TRBJ2-7 and V is TRBV5-1; 9 bases align to TRBD2. CDR1 is SGHRS, CDR2 YFSETQ, per germline. The CDR3 spans 17 residues. The ends lost 6 bases at V and 0 bases at J; junction bases unmatched: 13. The DNA of the CDR3 is TGCGCCAGCACCGGCGGGTCACTAGCGGGCCTCTCCTACGAGCAGTACTTC. Protein product: CASTGGSLAGLSYEQYF.

Many counts were recorded for this clonotype. The chain links TRBV5-1 to TRBJ2-2; no reliable D call. V lost 4 bases and J lost 1, with 14 bases in between. The CDR3 has 16 residues. The germline gives CDR1 SGHRS, CDR2 YFSETQ. CDR3 in DNA: TGCGCCAGCAGCCCGACCTGGGGTGGGAACACCGGGGAGCTGTTTTTT. Protein sequence: CASSPTWGGNTGELFF.

In this sample, this clonotype turned up many times. The chain uses TRBV27 and TRBJ1-5; no reliable D call. Trimming took off 2 bases at V and 2 bases at J, with 16 bases between the two ends. Germline CDR1 reads MNHEY; CDR2 reads SMNVEV (reference sequence). This CDR3 contains 17 residues. This chain's CDR3 is CASSLRAGLGGNQPQHF. DNA for the CDR3: TGTGCCAGCAGTTTAAGGGCGGGTTTGGGCGGCAATCAGCCCCAGCATTTT.

A few counts support this clonotype. The chain combines TRBV5-1 with TRBJ2-2; the D gene is possibly TRBD2 (5 bases). Germline V CDR1 and CDR2: SGHRS, YFSETQ. V was shortened by 0 bases and J by 5 bases, with 8 bases between the two germline ends. The CDR3 spans 14 residues. CDR3 nucleotide sequence: TGCGCCAGCAGCTTGGTCTGGAGGACCGGGGAGCTGTTTTTT. Its protein is CASSLVWRTGELFF.

This rearrangement joins TRBV19 to TRBJ1-5; TRBD1 agrees at 7 bases. Germline assignment: CDR1 LNHDA and CDR2 SQIVND (reference sequence). Trimming removed 7 bases from V and 11 bases from J; junction bases left unmatched: 14. The length of the CDR3 is 14 residues. The CDR3 DNA follows: TGTGCCAGTACCCAACGACAGGGTTATACTGCCCAGCATTTT. Protein sequence: CASTQRQGYTAQHF. Drawing the rest from reference TRBV19 and TRBJ1-5, the complete variable domain is DGGITQSPKYLFRKEGQNVTLSCEQNLNHDAMYWYRQDPGQGLRLIYYSQIVNDFQKGDIAEGYSVSREKKESFPLTVTSAQKNPTAFYLCASTQRQGYTAQHFGDGTRLSIL.

This clonotype was counted at least ten times. This chain connects TRBV9 to TRBJ2-2, with a tentative D call TRBD2 (5 bases). Germline CDR1 reads SGDLS; CDR2 reads YYNGEE. Deletions cut 1 base from V and 6 bases from J, with 13 bases between. This CDR3 spans 15 amino acids. The CDR3 region has the DNA TGTGCCAGCAGCGTAAACCTCAAGAGGGCCGGGGAGCTGTTTTTT. Amino acid sequence: CASSVNLKRAGELFF.

This clonotype turned up a few times. The V and J genes are TRBV7-2 and TRBJ2-7; tentatively, D is TRBD1 (6 bases). CDR3 length: 14 amino acids. The germline gives CDR1 SGHTA, CDR2 FQGNSA. Trimming took 4 bases from V and 3 from J, leaving 13 bases between them. CDR3 sequence (DNA): TGTGCCAGCAGCTCCCGGGACAAACACTACGAGCAGTACTTC. As protein: CASSSRDKHYEQYF.

This clonotype has a handful of counts. The rearrangement joins TRBV11-2 to TRBJ1-2; 9 bases fit TRBD1. This CDR3 is 14 amino acids long. The germline V gene has CDR1 SGHAT and CDR2 FQNNGV. The V gene end was trimmed by 6 bases and the J gene end by 4 bases; junction bases not matched to a gene: 6. DNA of the CDR3: TGTGCCAGCAGACGGGACAGGGAGAGCTATGGCTACACCTTC. Amino acids: CASRRDRESYGYTF.

This clonotype came up a few times. This chain links TRBV12-3 or TRBV12-4 with TRBJ1-6; possibly TRBD1 for D (5 bases). This CDR3 region has 14 residues. The V and J ends lost 3 bases and 8 bases respectively, with 11 bases between them. Here the CDR3 DNA reads TGTGCCAGCAGTTTTAGGGGCGGCGATTCACCCCTCCACTTT. Its protein product is CASSFRGGDSPLHF.

This clonotype was recorded many times. The V call is TRBV2, the J call TRBJ1-2, with D perhaps TRBD1 (6 bases). The CDR3 loop spans 12 amino acids. Germline V gene lookup returns CDR1 SNHLY and CDR2 FYNNEI. V was clipped by 7 bases and J by 7 bases, with 13 bases between them. The CDR3 DNA reads TGTGCCAGCACCTTCACAGGGTTTGGCTACACCTTC. It codes for CASTFTGFGYTF.

This sequence joins TRBV20-1 and TRBJ2-3; 7 nucleotides line up with TRBD2. The CDR3 is made up of 18 amino acids. CDR1 is DFQATT and CDR2 is SNEGSKA in the germline V gene (reference sequence). With 4 bases clipped from V and 0 bases from J, the junction kept 16 bases outside the gene matches. The CDR3 loop reads CSAISPGSGASSTDTQYF. The CDR3 nucleotides are TGCAGTGCTATTAGTCCTGGGAGCGGGGCGTCAAGCACAGATACGCAGTATTTT.

This clonotype was detected ten times or more. The V and J genes are TRBV5-1 and TRBJ2-3; 7 bases line up with TRBD1. From germline, CDR1 is SGHRS and CDR2 YFSETQ. The trim removed 4 bases at V and 4 bases at J, leaving 6 bases unmatched. CDR3 length equals 14 residues. The CDR3 is CASSRDRVADTQYF. In nucleotides, the CDR3 is TGCGCCAGCAGCCGCGACAGGGTGGCAGATACGCAGTATTTT.

This clonotype has a count of ten or more. The rearrangement links TRBV4-2 to TRBJ2-1; 8 bases align to TRBD2. J lost 4 bases, V lost 0 bases, and 5 bases had no gene match. The length of the CDR3 is 16 residues. Germline V gene data show CDR1 as LGHNA and CDR2 as YNFKEQ. CDR3: CASSQEETSVYNEQFF. The DNA for the CDR3 is TGTGCCAGCAGCCAAGAAGAGACTAGCGTATACAATGAGCAGTTCTTC.

Many counts were recorded for this clonotype. The genes are TRBV6-5 and TRBJ1-4; no reliable D call. CDR3 length equals 15 residues. Deletions cut 5 bases from V and 0 bases from J, with 10 bases between. In germline, CDR1 is MNHEY, CDR2 SVGAGI. For the CDR3, the DNA is TGTGCCAGCAGTCCCCACACAGCAACTAATGAAAAACTGTTTTTT. This sequence encodes CASSPHTATNEKLFF.

This clonotype was seen repeatedly, ten times or more. This chain connects TRBV9 to TRBJ2-3, with 8 bases that match TRBD1. The CDR3 has 14 residues. Germline V gene lookup returns CDR1 SGDLS and CDR2 YYNGEE. V shed 0 bases, J shed 4 bases, and the junction held 1 base outside the gene matches. The DNA for the CDR3 is TGTGCCAGCAGCGTAGCGGACAGGGCAGATACGCAGTATTTT. The encoded protein is CASSVADRADTQYF.